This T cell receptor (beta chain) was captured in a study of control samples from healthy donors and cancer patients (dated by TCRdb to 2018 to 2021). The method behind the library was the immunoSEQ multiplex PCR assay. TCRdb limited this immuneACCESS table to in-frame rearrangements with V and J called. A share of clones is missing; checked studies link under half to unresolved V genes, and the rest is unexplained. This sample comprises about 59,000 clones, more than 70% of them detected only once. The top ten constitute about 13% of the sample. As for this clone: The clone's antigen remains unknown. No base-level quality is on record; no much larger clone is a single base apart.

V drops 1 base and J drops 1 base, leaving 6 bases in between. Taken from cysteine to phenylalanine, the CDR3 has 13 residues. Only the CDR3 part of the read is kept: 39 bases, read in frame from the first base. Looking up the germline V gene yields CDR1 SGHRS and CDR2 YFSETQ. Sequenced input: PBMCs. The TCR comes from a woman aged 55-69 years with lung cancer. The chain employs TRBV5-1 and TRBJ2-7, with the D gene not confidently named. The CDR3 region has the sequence CASSLIASYEQYF. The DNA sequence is TGCGCCAGCAGCTTGATCGCATCCTACGAGCAGTACTTC.